This T cell receptor beta chain originates from a study of lymphopenia after photon versus proton radiotherapy. Regarding the study as a whole: Under photons, naive T cells and diversity fell while effector/memory populations rose.

Here immunoSEQ multiplex PCR was the method, and the copy in TCRdb shows in-frame clones only, minus some. The top ten clones hold about 4.7% of a sample with approximately 160,000 clones, 75% to 90% of them seen once. This clone was recorded only once. No antigen is known for it. Other DNA sequences of this sample code for an identical CDR3. Sequences were derived from peripheral blood, sampled from a patient treated with photon-based radiotherapy. The sequence was collected from a man aged 50-60 years with gastric cancer.

The CDR3 spells CASSLTRNTEAFF. CDR3 DNA sequence: TGTGCCAGCAGCCTCACTCGGAACACTGAAGCTTTCTTT. The genes are TRBV11-1 and TRBJ1-1; no reliable D call. Trimming cost V 5 bases and J 1 base, with 8 bases left between them. The CDR3 runs to 13 residues. In germline, CDR1 is SGHAT, CDR2 FQDESV (reference sequence).